This T cell receptor (beta chain) was sequenced for a study of cytomegalovirus exposure and HLA in healthy donors. General study findings and limits: Researchers reported that three CMV-associated chains were confirmed in vitro as CMV antigen-specific.

As for this clone: Its antigen is not known.

Primers for the PCR totalled 60 Vbeta and 13 Jbeta. Assay: immunoSEQ multiplex PCR; the TCRdb copy retains only in-frame clones and omits some. The profile shows 170,000 or so clones, 80% of them singletons. The TCR comes from a boy between 10 and 17 years old in good health and CMV-seronegative. Sequencing was done on a sample of PBMCs.

In nucleotides, the CDR3 is TGTGCCAGCAGCCAGCGGGAGGAGACCTACAATGAGCAGTTCTTC. Translated, it gives CASSQREETYNEQFF. The chain links TRBV9 to TRBJ2-1, with TRBD2 identical over 9 bases. Per the germline V gene, CDR1 is SGDLS and CDR2 is YYNGEE. The CDR3 spans 15 residues. Trimming took 4 bases from V and 2 from J; bases not matched to a gene: 4.